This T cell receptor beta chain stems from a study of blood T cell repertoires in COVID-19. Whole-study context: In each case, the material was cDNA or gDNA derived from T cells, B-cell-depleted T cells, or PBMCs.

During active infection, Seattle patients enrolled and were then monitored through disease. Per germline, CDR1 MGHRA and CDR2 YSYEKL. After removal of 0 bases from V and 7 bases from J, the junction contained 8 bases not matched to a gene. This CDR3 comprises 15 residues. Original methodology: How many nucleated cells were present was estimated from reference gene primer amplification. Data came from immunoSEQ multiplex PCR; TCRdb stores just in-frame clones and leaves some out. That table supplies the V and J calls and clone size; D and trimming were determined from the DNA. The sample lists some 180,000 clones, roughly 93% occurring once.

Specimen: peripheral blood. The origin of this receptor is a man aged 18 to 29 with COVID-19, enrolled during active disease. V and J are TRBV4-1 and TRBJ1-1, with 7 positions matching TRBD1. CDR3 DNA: TGCGCCAGCAGCCAAGATGGGTGGGACAGTATTGAAGCTTTCTTT. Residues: CASSQDGWDSIEAFF.